Sequencing of this TCR beta chain was carried out in a study of cytomegalovirus exposure and HLA in healthy donors. Study conclusions and caveats: A highly shared variant cluster was judged a likely technical artifact. Researchers catalogued under 200 TCR beta chains as cytomegalovirus-associated. Published work reported that the classifier diagnosed cytomegalovirus status with high specificity and sensitivity.

Germline lookup yields CDR1 LNHNV and CDR2 YYDKDF (reference sequence). The CDR3 consists of 15 residues. J was trimmed by 4 bases and V by 1 base; bases with no gene match: 5. This clone came up once. Its antigen is undetermined. PCR amplification relied on 60 Vbeta primers (plus 13 Jbeta primers). Original handling: Unique TCR beta chains numbered roughly 80 million in a later analysis, with roughly 11 million shared. Here immunoSEQ multiplex PCR was the method, and the copy in TCRdb shows in-frame clones only, minus some. V and J calls and clone size are those listed in that table; D and trimming were worked out from the DNA. The sample includes 95,000 to 150,000 clones, 75% to 90% of them seen just once.

The sequence derives from a man in his fifties in good health and CMV-seronegative. Sequencing was performed on PBMCs. The chain uses TRBV15 and TRBJ1-2; 8 positions match TRBD1. CDR3 sequence: CATSRADRGIYGYTF. The CDR3 coding sequence is TGTGCCACCAGCAGAGCCGACAGGGGCATCTATGGCTACACCTTC.